This TCR beta chain is from a study of blood T cell repertoires in COVID-19 (dated by TCRdb to about 2020). At the level of the whole study: Samples from collaborators originated in the United States, Italy and Spain and spanned both the acute and convalescent phases of COVID-19. The dataset comprised deeply sampled blood TCRbeta repertoires from subjects exposed to, actively infected with, or recovered from COVID-19. The material from the prospective study consisted of cDNA or gDNA derived from T cells, B-cell-depleted T cells, or PBMCs. The sample metadata nearly always contained a de-identified subject ID, COVID-19 status, age in years and sex. Samples were obtained from the ongoing ImmuneRACE study (first 160 participants) and from over a thousand subjects provided by 6 global collaborators. HLA class I and class II types, where available, came from metadata supplied by the sample provider rather than from assay-based typing. A freely available public database, intended as a resource for researchers studying the immune response to SARS-CoV-2, is where the repertoires were released. General conclusions and limits of the study: Clinical and demographic metadata were provided uncurated, with the amount varying by source and participant.

TCRbeta CDR3 regions were amplified from genomic DNA by means of the immunoSEQ Assay, a bias-controlled multiplex PCR. In the authors' own workflow: The number of nucleated cells in each sample was estimated from the amplification of reference gene primers within the assay. To quantify the absolute abundance of each unique TCRbeta CDR3 rearrangement, sequence reads were collapsed and filtered. For each sample, productive Simpson clonality was calculated by taking the square root of Simpson's diversity index across productive rearrangements. The source is immuneACCESS, and TCRdb retained only in-frame sequences with V and J called. Part of the clones is not carried over; for the studies checked, unresolved V genes explain less than half of this, and the remainder is unexplained. The DNA was the basis for D and trimming; V, J and clone size are from that table. In all, the sample holds roughly 260,000 clones, and around 82% of those were seen once. The top ten constitute about 3.6% of the sample.

In the prospective study, participants were roughly 18 to 100 years old, resided in 24 geographic areas of the United States, and were enrolled through a virtual design. Cohort assignment in the prospective study relied on participant-reported clinical history from a screening survey and a study questionnaire. Exposed participants were defined as having been in contact with someone with a PCR-confirmed or clinician-diagnosed COVID-19 case within 2 weeks of study entry. Mobile phlebotomists in the prospective study collected whole blood, serum and a nasopharyngeal or oropharyngeal swab from every participant. Over an approximately 2-month period, participants in the prospective study had the option of providing additional blood draws and questionnaires. Blood samples from the prospective study were shipped frozen or at room temperature prior to DNA extraction. Turning to this clone: Its antigen target is currently unknown. Nothing much larger sits one base from this clone, and base qualities are not available.

As encoded in the germline V gene, CDR1 is MNHEY while CDR2 is SVGAGI. Its CDR3 holds 11 amino acids, cysteine through phenylalanine. Only the CDR3 DNA is retained, 33 bases long and in frame from the first base. Trimming removed 8 bases from V and 8 bases from J; the gene matches leave 4 bases unexplained. The sample comprised PBMCs or T cells enriched from blood (not recorded which). The chain links TRBV6-5 with TRBJ1-2, with TRBD1 matching 8 junction bases. This clonotype was sampled from a woman aged 40 to 50 who had been exposed to COVID-19. The CDR3 sequence is CASGRDRGYTF. The DNA reads TGTGCCAGCGGCCGGGACAGGGGCTACACCTTC.